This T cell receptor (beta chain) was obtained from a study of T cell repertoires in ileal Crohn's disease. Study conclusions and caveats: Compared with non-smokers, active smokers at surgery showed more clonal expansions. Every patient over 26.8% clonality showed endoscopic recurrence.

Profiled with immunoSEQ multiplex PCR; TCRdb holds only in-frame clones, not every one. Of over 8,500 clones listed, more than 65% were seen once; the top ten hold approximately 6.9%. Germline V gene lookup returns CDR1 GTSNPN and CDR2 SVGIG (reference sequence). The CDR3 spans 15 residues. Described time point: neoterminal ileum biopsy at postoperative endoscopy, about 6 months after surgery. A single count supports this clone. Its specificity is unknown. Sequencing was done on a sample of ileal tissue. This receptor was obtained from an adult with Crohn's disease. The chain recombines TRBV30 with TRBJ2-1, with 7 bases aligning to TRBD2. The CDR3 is CALERGGRSYNEQFF. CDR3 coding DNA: TGTGCTTTGGAGCGCGGGGGAAGGTCCTACAATGAGCAGTTCTTC. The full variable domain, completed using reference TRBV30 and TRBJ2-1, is SQTIHQWPATLVQPVGSPLSLECTVEGTSNPNLYWYRQAAGRGLQLLFYSVGIGQISSEVPQNLSASRPQDRQFILSSKKLLLSDSGFYLCALERGGRSYNEQFFGPGTRLTVL.